The following is a T cell receptor beta chain sequence with its context. Its antigen is unidentified. The protocol was immunoSEQ multiplex PCR, while the TCRdb copy is restricted to in-frame clones and leaves out a portion. The sample holds tens of thousands of clones, 90% to 95% seen once. The data were obtained in a study of a mutant IDH1 vaccine in newly diagnosed glioma. On the study more broadly: Eight vaccinations were given in weeks 1, 3, 5, 7, 11, 15, 19 and 23.

Notes on the study in general: Under 95% of patients showed vaccine-induced immune responses across multiple MHC alleles. Changes to the top peripheral T cell clonotypes appeared unrelated to pseudoprogression.

The V gene lost 6 bases and the J gene lost 0 bases, with 16 bases spanning the gap. This CDR3 has 16 amino acids. Germline V gene lookup returns CDR1 ENHRY and CDR2 SYGVKD. Indicated time point: week 5, during vaccination. Topical imiquimod accompanied each vaccine dose, which consisted of 300 ug of mutant IDH1 20-mer peptide. The chain carries TRBV10-3 and TRBJ2-3; possibly TRBD2 for D (5 bases). Sequencing was performed on PBMCs, taken from a glioma patient whose treatment included an IDH1 peptide vaccine. This clonotype was sampled from a woman in her forties or fifties with glioma. The CDR3 region is CAISGTVRTSTDTQYF. The CDR3 coding sequence is TGTGCCATCAGCGGCACAGTAAGGACTAGCACAGATACGCAGTATTTT.